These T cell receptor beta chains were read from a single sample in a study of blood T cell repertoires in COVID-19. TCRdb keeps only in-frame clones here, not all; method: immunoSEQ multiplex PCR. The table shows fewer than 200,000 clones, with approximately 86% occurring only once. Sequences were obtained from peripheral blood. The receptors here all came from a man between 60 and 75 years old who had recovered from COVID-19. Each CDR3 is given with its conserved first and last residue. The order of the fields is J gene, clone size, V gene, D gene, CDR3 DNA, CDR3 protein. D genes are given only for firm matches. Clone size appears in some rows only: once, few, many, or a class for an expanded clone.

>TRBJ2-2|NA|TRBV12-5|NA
TGTGCTAGTGGTTTGGCCACGGGAAGGAACACCGGGGAGCTGTTTTTT
CASGLATGRNTGELFF
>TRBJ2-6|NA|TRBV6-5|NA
TGTGCCAGCAGTTACTCGGCAGACTCTGGGGCCAACGTCCTGACTTTC
CASSYSADSGANVLTF
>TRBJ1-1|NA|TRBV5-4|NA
TGTGCCAGCAGCTGGGACACCGGTGAAGCTTTCTTT
CASSWDTGEAFF
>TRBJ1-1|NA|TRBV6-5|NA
TGTGCCAGCAGTTACATGGGAAGCGGAGAAGCTTTCTTT
CASSYMGSGEAFF
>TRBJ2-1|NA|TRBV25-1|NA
TGTGCCAGCAGTGGACTAGAGCAGTTCTTC
CASSGLEQFF
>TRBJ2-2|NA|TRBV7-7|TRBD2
TGTGCTAGCAGCAAACTAGCGGCTACCGGGGAGCTGTTTTTT
CASSKLAATGELFF
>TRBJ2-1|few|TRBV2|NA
TGTGCCAGCAGTGAAGGACAGGCAGAGGATGAGCAGTTCTTC
CASSEGQAEDEQFF
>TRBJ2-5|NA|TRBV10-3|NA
TGTGCCATCAGTGAGCCTAGGGGAGAGACCCAGTACTTC
CAISEPRGETQYF
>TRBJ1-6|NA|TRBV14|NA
TGTGCCAGCAGCGGACGGGACTCTCTATATTCACCCCTCCACTTT
CASSGRDSLYSPLHF
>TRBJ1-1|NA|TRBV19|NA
TGTGCCAGTAGGTGGGGGGGGGCGAACACTGAAGCTTTCTTT
CASRWGGANTEAFF